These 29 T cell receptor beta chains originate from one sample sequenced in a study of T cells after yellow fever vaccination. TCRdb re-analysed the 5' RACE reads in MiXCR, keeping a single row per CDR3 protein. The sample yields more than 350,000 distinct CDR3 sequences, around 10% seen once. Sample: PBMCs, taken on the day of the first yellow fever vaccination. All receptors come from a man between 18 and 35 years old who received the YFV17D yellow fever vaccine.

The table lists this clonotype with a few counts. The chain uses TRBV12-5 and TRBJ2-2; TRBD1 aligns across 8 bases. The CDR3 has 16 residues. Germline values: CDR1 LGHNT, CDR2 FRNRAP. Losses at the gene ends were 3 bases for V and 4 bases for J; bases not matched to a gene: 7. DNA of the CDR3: TGTGCTAGTGGTTTTAGGATCAGGGGGCCCACCGGGGAGCTGTTTTTT. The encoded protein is CASGFRIRGPTGELFF.

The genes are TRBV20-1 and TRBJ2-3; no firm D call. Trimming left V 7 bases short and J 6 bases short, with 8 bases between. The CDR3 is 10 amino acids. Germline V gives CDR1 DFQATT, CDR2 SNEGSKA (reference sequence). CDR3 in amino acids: CSGERDTQYF. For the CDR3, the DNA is TGCAGTGGGGAACGCGATACGCAGTATTTT.

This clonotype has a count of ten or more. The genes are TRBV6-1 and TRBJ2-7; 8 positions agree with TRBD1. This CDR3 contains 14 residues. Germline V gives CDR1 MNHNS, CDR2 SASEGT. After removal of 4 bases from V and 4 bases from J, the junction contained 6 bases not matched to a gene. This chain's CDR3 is CASSVRGLGYEQYF. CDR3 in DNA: TGTGCCAGCAGTGTCAGGGGGCTAGGGTACGAGCAGTACTTC.

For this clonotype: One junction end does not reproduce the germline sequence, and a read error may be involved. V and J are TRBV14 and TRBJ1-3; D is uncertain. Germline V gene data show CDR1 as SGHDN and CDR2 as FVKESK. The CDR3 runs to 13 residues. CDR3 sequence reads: CASSQSGPGQLDF. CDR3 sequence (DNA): TGTGCCAGCAGCCAATCGGGCCCTGGGCAGTTGGATTTT. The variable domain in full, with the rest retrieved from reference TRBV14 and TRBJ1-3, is EAGVTQFPSHSVIEKGQTVTLRCDPISGHDNLYWYRRVMGKEIKFLLHFVKESKQDESGMPNNRFLAERTGGTYSTLKVQPAELEDSGVYFCASSQSGPGQLDFGEGSWLTVV.

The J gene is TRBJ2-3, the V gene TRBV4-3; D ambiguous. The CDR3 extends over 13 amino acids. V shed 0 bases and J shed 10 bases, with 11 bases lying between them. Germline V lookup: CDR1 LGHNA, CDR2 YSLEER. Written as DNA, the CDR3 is TGCGCCAGCAGCCAAGATATGGGCGAGTCGCAGTATTTT. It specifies CASSQDMGESQYF.

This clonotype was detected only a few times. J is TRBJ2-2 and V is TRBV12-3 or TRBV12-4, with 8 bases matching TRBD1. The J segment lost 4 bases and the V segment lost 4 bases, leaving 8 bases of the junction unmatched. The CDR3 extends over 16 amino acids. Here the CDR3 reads CASSSTGGSVTGELFF. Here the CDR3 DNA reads TGTGCCAGCAGTTCTACAGGGGGATCTGTCACCGGGGAGCTGTTTTTT.

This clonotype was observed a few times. The CDR3, as DNA: TGCAGCGTTGAAGATCGTACAGGGGCCTACGAGCAGTACTTC. Amino acids: CSVEDRTGAYEQYF. The V gene is TRBV29-1, the J gene TRBJ2-7; 7 nucleotides line up with TRBD1. Germline CDR1 and CDR2: SQVTM and ANQGSEA. V shed 0 bases, J shed 2 bases, and the junction held 4 bases outside the gene matches. The CDR3 loop spans 14 amino acids.

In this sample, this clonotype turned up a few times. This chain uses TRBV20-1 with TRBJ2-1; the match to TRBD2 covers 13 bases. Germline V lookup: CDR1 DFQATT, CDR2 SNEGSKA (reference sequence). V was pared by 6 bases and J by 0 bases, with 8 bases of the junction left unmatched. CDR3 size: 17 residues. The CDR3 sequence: CSAPGTSGTSSYNEQFF. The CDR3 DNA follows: TGCAGTGCCCCTGGGACTAGCGGGACGAGCTCCTACAATGAGCAGTTCTTC.

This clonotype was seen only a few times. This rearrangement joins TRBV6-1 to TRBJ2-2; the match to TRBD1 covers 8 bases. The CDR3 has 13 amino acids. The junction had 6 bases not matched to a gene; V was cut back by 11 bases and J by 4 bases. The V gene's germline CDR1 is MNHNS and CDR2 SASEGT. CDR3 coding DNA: TGTGCCTTCCGGGACAGGCTCACCGGGGAGCTGTTTTTT. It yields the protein CAFRDRLTGELFF.

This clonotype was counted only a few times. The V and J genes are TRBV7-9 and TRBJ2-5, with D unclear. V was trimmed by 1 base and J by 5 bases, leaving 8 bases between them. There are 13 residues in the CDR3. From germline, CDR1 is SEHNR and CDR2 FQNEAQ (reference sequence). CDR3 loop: CASSLDTSETQYF. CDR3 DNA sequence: TGTGCCAGCAGCTTAGACACTTCGGAGACCCAGTACTTC.

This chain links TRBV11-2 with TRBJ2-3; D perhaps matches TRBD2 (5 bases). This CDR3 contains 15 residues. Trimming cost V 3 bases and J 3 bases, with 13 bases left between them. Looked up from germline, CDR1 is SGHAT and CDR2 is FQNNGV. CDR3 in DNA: TGTGCCAGCAGCTTCGTAGCGACGTCGACAGATACGCAGTATTTT. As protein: CASSFVATSTDTQYF.

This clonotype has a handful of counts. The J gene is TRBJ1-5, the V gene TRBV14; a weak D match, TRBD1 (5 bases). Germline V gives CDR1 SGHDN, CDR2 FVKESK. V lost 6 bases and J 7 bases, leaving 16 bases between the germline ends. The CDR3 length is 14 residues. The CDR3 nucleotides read TGTGCCAGCAGTCCCGCAGGGACCGGGCAGCCCCAGCATTTT. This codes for CASSPAGTGQPQHF.

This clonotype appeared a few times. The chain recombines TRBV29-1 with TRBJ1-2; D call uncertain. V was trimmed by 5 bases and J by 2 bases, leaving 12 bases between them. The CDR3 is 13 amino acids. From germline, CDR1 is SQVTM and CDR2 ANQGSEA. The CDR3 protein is CSVRRGSNYGYTF. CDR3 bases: TGCAGCGTTCGCCGGGGATCCAACTATGGCTACACCTTC. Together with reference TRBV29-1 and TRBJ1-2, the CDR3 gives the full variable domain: SAVISQKPSRDICQRGTSLTIQCQVDSQVTMMFWYRQQPGQSLTLIATANQGSEATYESGFVIDKFPISRPNLTFSTLTVSNMSPEDSSIYLCSVRRGSNYGYTFGSGTRLTVV.

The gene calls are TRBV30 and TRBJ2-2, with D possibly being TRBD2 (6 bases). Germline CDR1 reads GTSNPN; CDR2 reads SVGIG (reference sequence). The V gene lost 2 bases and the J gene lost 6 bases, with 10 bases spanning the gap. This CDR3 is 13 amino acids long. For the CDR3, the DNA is TGTGCCTGGAGTAGCCTAGCGCCCGGGGAGCTGTTTTTT. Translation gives CAWSSLAPGELFF.

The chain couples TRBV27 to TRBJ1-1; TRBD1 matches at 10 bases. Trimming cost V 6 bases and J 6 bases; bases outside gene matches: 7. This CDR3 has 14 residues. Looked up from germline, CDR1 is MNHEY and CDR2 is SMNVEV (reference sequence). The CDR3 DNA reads TGTGCCAGCAGCCGGCCGGGACAGGGGTCTGAAGCTTTCTTT. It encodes CASSRPGQGSEAFF.

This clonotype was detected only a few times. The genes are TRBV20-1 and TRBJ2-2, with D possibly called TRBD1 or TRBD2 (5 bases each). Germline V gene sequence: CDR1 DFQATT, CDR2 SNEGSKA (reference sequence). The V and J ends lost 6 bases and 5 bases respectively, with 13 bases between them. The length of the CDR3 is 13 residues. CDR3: CSAPRGATGELFF. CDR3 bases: TGCAGTGCCCCGAGAGGGGCAACCGGGGAGCTGTTTTTT.

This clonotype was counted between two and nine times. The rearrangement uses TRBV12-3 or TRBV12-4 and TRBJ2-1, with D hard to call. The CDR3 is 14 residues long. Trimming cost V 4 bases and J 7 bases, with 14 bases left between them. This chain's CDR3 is CASSSRQVGNEQFF. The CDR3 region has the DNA TGTGCCAGCAGTTCCAGGCAGGTAGGAAATGAGCAGTTCTTC.

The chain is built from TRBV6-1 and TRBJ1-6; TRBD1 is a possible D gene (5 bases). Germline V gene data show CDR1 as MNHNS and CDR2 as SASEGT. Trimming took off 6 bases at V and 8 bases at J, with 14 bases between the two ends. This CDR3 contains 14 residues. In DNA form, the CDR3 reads TGTGCCAGCAGACGCCACGCCAGGGATTCACCCCTCCACTTT. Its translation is CASRRHARDSPLHF.

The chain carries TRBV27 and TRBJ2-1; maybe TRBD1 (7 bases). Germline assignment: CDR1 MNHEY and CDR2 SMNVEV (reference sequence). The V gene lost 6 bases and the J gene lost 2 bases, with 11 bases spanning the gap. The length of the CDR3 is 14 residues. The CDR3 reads CASSSRGAYNEQFF. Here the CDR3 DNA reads TGTGCCAGCAGCAGCAGGGGGGCCTACAATGAGCAGTTCTTC.

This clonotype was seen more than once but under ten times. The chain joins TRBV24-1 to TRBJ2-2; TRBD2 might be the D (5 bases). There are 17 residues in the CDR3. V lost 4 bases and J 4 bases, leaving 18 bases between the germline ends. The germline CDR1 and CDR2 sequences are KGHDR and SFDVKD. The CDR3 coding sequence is TGTGCCACCAGTGACCTAAGGGCAGGCGAGGGCACCGGGGAGCTGTTTTTT. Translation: CATSDLRAGEGTGELFF.

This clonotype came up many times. CDR3 DNA sequence: TGTGCCAGCAGCGTAGGAGAGGAGGAGACCAGAGAGACCCAGTACTTC. This translates into CASSVGEEETRETQYF. V is TRBV9 and J is TRBJ2-5; possibly TRBD2 for D (5 bases). Between the trimmed V and J ends, which lost 0 bases and 4 bases, there was a span of 16 bases. Germline V gene lookup returns CDR1 SGDLS and CDR2 YYNGEE. This CDR3 has 16 amino acids. Looking up the rest from reference TRBV9 and TRBJ2-5 gives the full variable domain: DSGVTQTPKHLITATGQRVTLRCSPRSGDLSVYWYQQSLDQGLQFLIQYYNGEERAKGNILERFSAQQFPDLHSELNLSSLELGDSALYFCASSVGEEETRETQYFGPGTRLLVL.

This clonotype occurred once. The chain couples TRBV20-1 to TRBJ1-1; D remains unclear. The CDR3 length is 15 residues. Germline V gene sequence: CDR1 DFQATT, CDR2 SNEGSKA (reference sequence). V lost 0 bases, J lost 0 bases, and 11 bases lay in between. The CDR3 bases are TGCAGTGCTAGAGATTGGGCAGGTATGAACACTGAAGCTTTCTTT. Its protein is CSARDWAGMNTEAFF.

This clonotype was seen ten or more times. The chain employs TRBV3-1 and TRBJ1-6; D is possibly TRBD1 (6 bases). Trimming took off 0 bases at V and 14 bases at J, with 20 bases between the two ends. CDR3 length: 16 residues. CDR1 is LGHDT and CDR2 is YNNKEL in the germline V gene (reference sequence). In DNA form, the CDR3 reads TGTGCCAGCAGCCAAGATTGGACGGGCGCAGGGGTGGCCCTCCACTTT. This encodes CASSQDWTGAGVALHF. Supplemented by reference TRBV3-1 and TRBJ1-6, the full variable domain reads DTAVSQTPKYLVTQMGNDKSIKCEQNLGHDTMYWYKQDSKKFLKIMFSYNNKELIINETVPNRFSPKSPDKAHLNLHINSLELGDSAVYFCASSQDWTGAGVALHFGNGTRLTVT.

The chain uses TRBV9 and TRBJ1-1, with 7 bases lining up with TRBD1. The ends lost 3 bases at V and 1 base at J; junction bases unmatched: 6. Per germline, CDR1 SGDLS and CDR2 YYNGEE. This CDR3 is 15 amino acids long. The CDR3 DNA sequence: TGTGCCAGCAGCGAGCGACAGGGCGGGAACACTGAAGCTTTCTTT. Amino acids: CASSERQGGNTEAFF.

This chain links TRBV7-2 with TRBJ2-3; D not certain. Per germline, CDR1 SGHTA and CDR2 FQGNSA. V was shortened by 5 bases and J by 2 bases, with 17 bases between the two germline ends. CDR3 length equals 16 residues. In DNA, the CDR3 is TGTGCCAGCAGCGATGCCAGCTGGAGCCTCACAGATACGCAGTATTTT. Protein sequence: CASSDASWSLTDTQYF.

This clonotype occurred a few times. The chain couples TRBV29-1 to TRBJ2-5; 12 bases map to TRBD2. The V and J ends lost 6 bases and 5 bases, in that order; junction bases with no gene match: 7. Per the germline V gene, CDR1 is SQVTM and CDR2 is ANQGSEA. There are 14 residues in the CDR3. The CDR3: CSVELAGGLETQYF. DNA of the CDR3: TGCAGCGTGGAACTAGCGGGGGGTTTGGAGACCCAGTACTTC.

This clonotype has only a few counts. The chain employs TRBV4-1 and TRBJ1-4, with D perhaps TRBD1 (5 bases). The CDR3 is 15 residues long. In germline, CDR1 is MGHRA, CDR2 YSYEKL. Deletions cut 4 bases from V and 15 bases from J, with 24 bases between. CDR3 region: CASSPRGPALGNLFF. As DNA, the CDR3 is TGCGCCAGCAGCCCAAGGGGTCCCGCCCTAGGGAACTTGTTTTTT.

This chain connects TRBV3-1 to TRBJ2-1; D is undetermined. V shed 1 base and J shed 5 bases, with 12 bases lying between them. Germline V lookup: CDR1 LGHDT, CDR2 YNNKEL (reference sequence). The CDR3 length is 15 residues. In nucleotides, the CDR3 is TGTGCCAGCAGCCAAGGATCCCTCTTCGACAATGAGCAGTTCTTC. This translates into CASSQGSLFDNEQFF.

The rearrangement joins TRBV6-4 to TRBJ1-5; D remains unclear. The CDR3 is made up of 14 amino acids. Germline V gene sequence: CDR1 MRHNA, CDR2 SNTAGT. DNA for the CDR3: TGTACCTGCAGCCCCAGCTATAGCAATCAGCCCCAGCATTTT. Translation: CTCSPSYSNQPQHF.